The T cell receptor (beta chain) described here comes from a study of cytomegalovirus exposure and HLA in healthy donors. The donors were part of the validation cohort, which consisted of roughly 110 subjects and was separate from the first cohort of roughly 620 subjects. Notes on this clone: What it binds is unknown.

Whole-study results and caveats: In vitro confirmation showed three CMV-associated chains to be CMV antigen specific.

TCRdb keeps only in-frame clones here, not all; method: immunoSEQ multiplex PCR. The table lists some 40,000 clones, over 85% of them singletons. This TCR was recovered from a man between 18 and 35 years old in good health and CMV-seronegative. The sample comprised PBMCs.

CDR3 amino acids: CASSLAWTVQETQYF. The CDR3 region has the DNA TGCGCCAGCAGCTTGGCTTGGACAGTCCAAGAGACCCAGTACTTC. The J gene is TRBJ2-5, the V gene TRBV5-1; TRBD1 is a possible D gene (6 bases). Trimming removed 0 bases from V and 1 base from J, with 10 bases in between. From germline, CDR1 is SGHRS and CDR2 YFSETQ. The CDR3 spans 15 residues.